The T cell receptor beta chain described here comes from a study of neurological immune-mediated disorders. Details on this clonotype: Antigen specificity is unknown. An end of the junction differs from the germline gene, which may be a read error.

Sequencing of 15-18 subjects in each run yielded over 190 million TCR-beta sequences. MiXCR was run by TCRdb on the 5' RACE reads, yielding one entry per CDR3 protein. The repertoire holds 55,000 to 75,000 distinct CDR3 sequences, with about 12% as singletons. Findings and caveats of the study: No sharing of CDR3 amino acid sequences was observed among expanded clones across subjects, suggesting private repertoires in all groups. HTLV-1-associated myelopathy ranked highest for TCR clonal expansion and multiple sclerosis lowest, beneath healthy controls.

This CDR3 has 13 amino acids. This clonotype was obtained from a woman in her sixties or seventies with HTLV-1-associated myelopathy (HAM/TSP). The rearrangement links TRBV12-3 or TRBV12-4 to TRBJ2-1, with D tentatively TRBD2 (5 bases). The source material was PBMCs. The CDR3 nucleotides are TGTGCCACGTCGGACTTCTCATACAATGTGCAGTTCTTC. This gives the protein CATSDFSYNVQFF.